A selection of T cell receptor beta chains follows, all from one sample in a study of cytomegalovirus exposure and HLA in healthy donors. Generated by immunoSEQ multiplex PCR, the TCRdb table keeps only in-frame clones and is missing some. The sample has fewer than 200,000 clones; roughly 83% are singletons. The sequenced sample was PBMCs. Source of these receptors: a man aged 25 to 40 in good health and CMV-seronegative. Each CDR3 is given with its conserved first and last residue. The D gene is left open where the match is weak. Not all rows give a size; the values are once, few, many and, for expanded clones, a class.

-	TRBD2	TRBV7-2	TRBJ2-7	TGTGCCAGCAGCGGGACTAGCGGTGCCTACGAGCAGTACTTC	CASSGTSGAYEQYF
-	-	TRBV28	TRBJ1-2	TGTGCCAGCAGTTTGGTGGAGACAGGTACTTATGGCTACACCTTC	CASSLVETGTYGYTF
-	TRBD1	TRBV2	TRBJ2-5	TGTGCCAGCAGCGCCGGGACAGAAGAGACCCAGTACTTC	CASSAGTEETQYF
few	-	TRBV5-1	TRBJ2-7	TGCGCCAGCAGCGAACTAGGGCATACCTACGAGCAGTACTTC	CASSELGHTYEQYF
-	TRBD1	TRBV5-6	TRBJ2-2	TGTGCCAGCAGCTTTGGGACAGGGGGCGGCGGGGAGCTGTTTTTT	CASSFGTGGGGELFF
once	-	TRBV28	TRBJ1-5	TGTGCCAGCAGTTTTAAGACAGTCGGCAATCAGCCCCAGCATTTT	CASSFKTVGNQPQHF
few	-	TRBV10-3	TRBJ2-2	TGTGCCATCAGTTCGGACAGCGTTTTTAACACCGGGGAGCTGTTTTTT	CAISSDSVFNTGELFF
-	TRBD2	TRBV10-3	TRBJ2-3	TGTGCCATCAGTGACGGGGCGGGAGGCACAGATACGCAGTATTTT	CAISDGAGGTDTQYF
few	-	TRBV7-9	TRBJ1-1	TGTGCCAGCAGCTTAAGGGCGGGGGCGTTTACTGAAGCTTTCTTT	CASSLRAGAFTEAFF
-	TRBD1	TRBV18	TRBJ2-4	TGTGCCAGCTCACCGCGGGACAGGGTAGGCAAAAACATTCAGTACTTC	CASSPRDRVGKNIQYF
-	TRBD2	TRBV4-3	TRBJ2-7	TGCGCCAGCAGCCGAACTAGCGTTAGCTCCTACGAGCAGTACTTC	CASSRTSVSSYEQYF
-	-	TRBV6-5	TRBJ2-3	TGTGCCAGCAGTGGTCTTTCGGGAGCGGCAGATACGCAGTATTTT	CASSGLSGAADTQYF
few	-	TRBV28	TRBJ2-7	TGTGCCAGCAGTTTAGAGACAGATAACGAGCAGTACTTC	CASSLETDNEQYF
-	-	TRBV30	TRBJ1-2	TGTGCCTGGAGTCGGGACAAACATTGGGTCGGCTACACCTTC	CAWSRDKHWVGYTF
-	-	TRBV5-4	TRBJ2-1	TGTGCCAGCAGCTCCCTTGGTTCGCGGGATGGCAATGAGCAGTTCTTC	CASSSLGSRDGNEQFF
-	-	TRBV7-9	TRBJ1-3	TGTGCCAGCAGCTTATTGGGGCAGGGAGGGGGACACTCTGGAAACACCATATATTTT	CASSLLGQGGGHSGNTIYF
-	TRBD2	TRBV9	TRBJ2-4	TGTGCCAGCAGCGTCAGCGGGAGTCAAAACATTCAGTACTTC	CASSVSGSQNIQYF
-	-	TRBV2	TRBJ2-2	TGTGCCAGCAGTGAACCGCCTCCGGGGTCAAGGACCGGGGAGCTGTTTTTT	CASSEPPPGSRTGELFF
-	-	TRBV27	TRBJ1-5	TGTGCCAGCAGTACCCTGGCAGGGGGCAATCAGCCCCAGCATTTT	CASSTLAGGNQPQHF
-	-	TRBV9	TRBJ1-3	TGTGCTTCGAACGGACCCGGGAAGCGCTCTGGAAACACCATATATTTT	CASNGPGKRSGNTIYF
-	-	TRBV6-1	TRBJ2-2	TGTGCCAGCAGTCGGACTGTTTCGAACACCGGGGAGCTGTTTTTT	CASSRTVSNTGELFF
-	-	TRBV18	TRBJ1-2	TGTGCCAGCTCACCCAGCGCGGACAGCCTGAACTATGGCTACACCTTC	CASSPSADSLNYGYTF
-	-	TRBV21-1	TRBJ1-1	TGTGCCAGCAGCAAAAGACAACGGGGTTTTGCTTTCTTT	CASSKRQRGFAFF
-	TRBD2	TRBV7-9	TRBJ2-5	TGTGCCAGCAGCTTACGGCGGGGGGGCCCGTCGCAGACCCAGTACTTC	CASSLRRGGPSQTQYF
-	-	TRBV11-3	TRBJ2-7	TGTGCCAGCAGCTTACGCGCCAACGAGCAGTACTTC	CASSLRANEQYF
-	-	TRBV7-9	TRBJ1-2	TGTGCCAGCAGCTTTGAGGGTCTAGGCTATGGCTACACCTTC	CASSFEGLGYGYTF
-	-	TRBV6-1	TRBJ1-6	TGTGCCAGCAGCCAACAGGGTAATTCACCCCTCCACTTT	CASSQQGNSPLHF
-	TRBD1	TRBV19	TRBJ2-6	TGTGCCAGTAGTATTAGTGTAGGACAGGGCACGAACGTCCTGACTTTC	CASSISVGQGTNVLTF
-	-	TRBV9	TRBJ2-1	TGTGCCAGCAGCGTAGACCTAGCAAGTGAGCAGTTCTTC	CASSVDLASEQFF
-	-	TRBV4-1	TRBJ2-1	TGCGCCAGCAGCCACAGGGACAATGAGCAGTTCTTC	CASSHRDNEQFF
-	TRBD1	TRBV18	TRBJ1-1	TGTGCCAGCTCACCCACTTCGGACAGGTCCGCTGAAGCTTTCTTT	CASSPTSDRSAEAFF
-	-	TRBV7-9	TRBJ2-6	TGTGCCAGCAGCACAGGAGCTGGGGCCAACGTCCTGACTTTC	CASSTGAGANVLTF
few	TRBD1	TRBV5-1	TRBJ1-1	TGCGCCAGCAGCTGGACAGGGATGAACACTGAAGCTTTCTTT	CASSWTGMNTEAFF
-	TRBD1	TRBV18	TRBJ1-6	TGTGCCAGCTCTCCGGGTACAGGGGATAATTCACCCCTCCACTTT	CASSPGTGDNSPLHF
-	-	TRBV6-5	TRBJ2-1	TGTGCCAGCAGGACAGGATCCTACAATGAGCAGTTCTTC	CASRTGSYNEQFF
-	TRBD2	TRBV2	TRBJ2-2	TGTGCCAGCAGTGGCGGGGGGGCCGGGGAGCTGTTTTTT	CASSGGGAGELFF
-	TRBD1	TRBV11-3	TRBJ1-1	TGTGCCAGCAGACCCGGGACAGGGAACACTGAAGCTTTCTTT	CASRPGTGNTEAFF
-	TRBD2	TRBV7-9	TRBJ2-3	TGTGCCAGCAGCTTCCCTCGGACTAGCGCAGATACGCAGTATTTT	CASSFPRTSADTQYF
-	TRBD2	TRBV6-5	TRBJ2-7	TGTGCCAGCAGGGCCAGCGGGGCTATCTCCTACGAGCAGTACTTC	CASRASGAISYEQYF
-	TRBD1	TRBV6-5	TRBJ1-5	TGTGCCAGCAGTCCACGACAGGGCCCCCAGCATTTT	CASSPRQGPQHF
-	-	TRBV12-5	TRBJ2-3	TGTGCTAGTGGTCCGGACTGGCCTTCGGGAGATACGCAGTATTTT	CASGPDWPSGDTQYF
-	-	TRBV2	TRBJ2-2	TGTGCCAGCAGTGAGGGGCAGAGGAACACCGGGGAGCTGTTTTTT	CASSEGQRNTGELFF
-	-	TRBV21-1	TRBJ2-1	TGTGCCAGGGGCCGGCATCACAATGAGCAGTTCTTC	CARGRHHNEQFF
-	TRBD2	TRBV6-1	TRBJ2-7	TGTGCCACCCCTGGACTAGCGGGTTCCTACGAGCAGTACTTC	CATPGLAGSYEQYF
few	TRBD2	TRBV27	TRBJ2-1	TGTGCCAGCAGCCTCACGGGGGGGCAAGTCAGTGAGCAGTTCTTC	CASSLTGGQVSEQFF